These T cell receptor beta chains were read from a single sample in a study of beta chain features in type 1 diabetes. The assay was immunoSEQ multiplex PCR, and TCRdb's table has in-frame clones only and misses some. The sample carries approximately 260,000 clones, just over 20% recorded once. The sequenced material came from naive CD4+ T cells from blood. The receptors were gathered from a woman aged 35 to 49 with type 1 diabetes. The CDR3 runs from the conserved cysteine through the conserved F or W. The order of the fields is J gene, D gene, V gene, clone size, CDR3 protein, CDR3 DNA. D genes are given only for firm matches. Not all rows give a size; the values are once, few, many and, for expanded clones, a class.

TRBJ1-6 | TRBD1 | TRBV7-6 | NA | CASSYDPGQGNSPLHF | TGTGCCAGCAGCTATGATCCGGGACAGGGTAATTCACCCCTCCACTTT
TRBJ2-6 | NA | TRBV18 | NA | CASSLTPIQTAGANVLTF | TGTGCCAGCTCGCTGACGCCAATCCAGACAGCTGGGGCCAACGTCCTGACTTTC
TRBJ2-5 | TRBD2 | TRBV5-1 | few | CASSLEASGQETQYF | TGCGCCAGCAGCTTAGAGGCTAGCGGGCAAGAGACCCAGTACTTC
TRBJ2-7 | TRBD1 | TRBV7-2 | NA | CASSTPGTGGYEQYF | TGTGCCAGCAGCACCCCCGGGACAGGGGGCTACGAGCAGTACTTC
TRBJ2-3 | TRBD2 | TRBV29-1 | NA | CSGGLTSGLLDTQYF | TGCAGCGGGGGGCTGACTAGCGGATTATTAGATACGCAGTATTTT
TRBJ2-7 | TRBD2 | TRBV7-2 | NA | CASSLTSGAYEQYF | TGTGCCAGCAGCTTAACTAGCGGGGCATACGAGCAGTACTTC
TRBJ1-5 | TRBD1 | TRBV4-1 | NA | CASSQAPIGQEGLGNQPQHF | TGCGCCAGCAGCCAAGCCCCCATCGGACAGGAGGGTTTGGGCAATCAGCCCCAGCATTTT
TRBJ1-1 | NA | TRBV19 | NA | CASKLVSKNTEAFF | TGTGCCAGTAAACTGGTATCCAAGAACACTGAAGCTTTCTTT
TRBJ1-1 | TRBD1 | TRBV30 | NA | CAWSVGGPEAFF | TGTGCCTGGAGTGTAGGGGGCCCTGAAGCTTTCTTT
TRBJ1-5 | TRBD1 | TRBV30 | few | CAWSAGGADNQPQHF | TGTGCCTGGAGCGCAGGGGGTGCGGACAATCAGCCCCAGCATTTT
TRBJ2-1 | TRBD2 | TRBV6-6 | NA | CASSLSGGAKFF | TGTGCCAGCAGTCTTAGCGGGGGGGCCAAGTTCTTC
TRBJ1-1 | TRBD1 | TRBV5-1 | few | CASSSQGMNTEAFF | TGCGCCAGCAGCTCACAGGGGATGAACACTGAAGCTTTCTTT
TRBJ2-7 | NA | TRBV28 | NA | CASSSSGTGLPYEQYF | TGTGCCAGCAGCTCCAGCGGGACAGGTCTTCCCTACGAGCAGTACTTC
TRBJ2-3 | TRBD2 | TRBV25-1 | few | CASSEGGTSGSTQYF | TGTGCCAGCAGTGAAGGAGGGACTAGCGGGAGTACGCAGTATTTT
TRBJ2-7 | TRBD1 | TRBV19 | few | CASRNRDRGSYEQYF | TGTGCCAGTAGGAACCGGGACAGGGGTTCCTACGAGCAGTACTTC
TRBJ2-5 | NA | TRBV4-1 | NA | CASSPIGGQETQYF | TGCGCCAGCAGCCCCATCGGGGGCCAAGAGACCCAGTACTTC
TRBJ2-5 | NA | TRBV9 | NA | CASSPRPGNETQYF | TGTGCCAGCAGCCCCCGTCCCGGGAATGAGACCCAGTACTTC
TRBJ2-1 | TRBD1 | TRBV19 | few | CASSTGTGVSYNEQFF | TGTGCCAGTAGTACCGGGACAGGGGTATCCTACAATGAGCAGTTCTTC
TRBJ2-3 | TRBD2 | TRBV5-1 | NA | CASSLLAGSQDTQYF | TGCGCCAGCAGCTTACTAGCGGGATCTCAAGATACGCAGTATTTT
TRBJ2-1 | TRBD1 | TRBV5-1 | NA | CASRNGTGRVNEQFF | TGCGCCAGCAGAAACGGGACAGGAAGGGTCAATGAGCAGTTCTTC
TRBJ2-4 | TRBD1 | TRBV7-2 | few | CASSLGAGGAKNIQYF | TGTGCCAGCAGCTTAGGGGCAGGGGGAGCCAAAAACATTCAGTACTTC
TRBJ1-1 | NA | TRBV7-8 | few | CASSLVGGTLTEAFF | TGTGCCAGCAGCTTAGTAGGGGGTACTCTCACTGAAGCTTTCTTT
TRBJ1-2 | NA | TRBV18 | NA | CASSPITGRDGYTF | TGTGCCAGCTCACCAATCACAGGGAGGGATGGCTACACCTTC
TRBJ2-5 | NA | TRBV29-1 | NA | CSVGAREETQYF | TGCAGCGTTGGTGCGAGGGAAGAGACCCAGTACTTC
TRBJ2-3 | NA | TRBV7-2 | few | CASAATGSTDTQYF | TGTGCCAGCGCGGCGACAGGTAGCACAGATACGCAGTATTTT